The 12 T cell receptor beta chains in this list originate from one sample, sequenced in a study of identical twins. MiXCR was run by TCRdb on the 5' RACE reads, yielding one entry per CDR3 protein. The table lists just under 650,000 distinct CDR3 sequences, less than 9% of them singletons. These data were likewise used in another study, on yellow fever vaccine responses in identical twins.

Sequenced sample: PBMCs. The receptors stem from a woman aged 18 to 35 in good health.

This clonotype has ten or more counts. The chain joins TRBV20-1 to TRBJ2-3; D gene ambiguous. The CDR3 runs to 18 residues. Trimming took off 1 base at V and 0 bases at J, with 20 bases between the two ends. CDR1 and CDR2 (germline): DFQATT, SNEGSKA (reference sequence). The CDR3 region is CSARGGWGFSPSTDTQYF. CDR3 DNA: TGCAGTGCTAGAGGAGGTTGGGGTTTCTCACCGAGCACAGATACGCAGTATTTT.

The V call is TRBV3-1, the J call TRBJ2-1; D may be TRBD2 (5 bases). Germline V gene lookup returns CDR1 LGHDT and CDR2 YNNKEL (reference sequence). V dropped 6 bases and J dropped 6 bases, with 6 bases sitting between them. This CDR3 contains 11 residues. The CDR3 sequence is CASRDFNEQFF. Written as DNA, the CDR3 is TGTGCCAGCAGGGACTTCAATGAGCAGTTCTTC.

CDR3 residues: CASSDSARLAKNTGELFF. The CDR3, as DNA: TGTGCCAGCAGTGATTCAGCCCGACTAGCGAAGAACACCGGGGAGCTGTTTTTT. The V gene is TRBV6-1, the J gene TRBJ2-2; TRBD2 matches at 8 bases. Germline V gives CDR1 MNHNS, CDR2 SASEGT. This CDR3 has 18 amino acids. The J segment lost 1 base and the V segment lost 3 bases, leaving 10 bases of the junction unmatched.

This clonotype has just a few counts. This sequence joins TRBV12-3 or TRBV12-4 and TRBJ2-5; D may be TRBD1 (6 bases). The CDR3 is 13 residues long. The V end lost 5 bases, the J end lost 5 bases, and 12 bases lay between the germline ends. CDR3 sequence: CASSRGSRETQYF. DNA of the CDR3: TGTGCCAGCAGTAGGGGGAGTCGGGAGACCCAGTACTTC.

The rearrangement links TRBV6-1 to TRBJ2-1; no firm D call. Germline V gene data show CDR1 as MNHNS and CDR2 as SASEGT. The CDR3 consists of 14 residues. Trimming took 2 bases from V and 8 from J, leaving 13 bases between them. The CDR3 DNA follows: TGTGCCAGCAGTGAATTGGCTTTTGGTCATGAGCAGTTCTTC. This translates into CASSELAFGHEQFF.

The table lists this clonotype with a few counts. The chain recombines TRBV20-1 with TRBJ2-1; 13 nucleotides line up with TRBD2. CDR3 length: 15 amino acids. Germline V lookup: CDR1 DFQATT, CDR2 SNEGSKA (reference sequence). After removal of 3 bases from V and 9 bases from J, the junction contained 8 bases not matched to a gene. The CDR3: CSASPGTSGTGEQFF. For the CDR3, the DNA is TGCAGTGCTAGTCCCGGGACTAGCGGGACCGGTGAGCAGTTCTTC.

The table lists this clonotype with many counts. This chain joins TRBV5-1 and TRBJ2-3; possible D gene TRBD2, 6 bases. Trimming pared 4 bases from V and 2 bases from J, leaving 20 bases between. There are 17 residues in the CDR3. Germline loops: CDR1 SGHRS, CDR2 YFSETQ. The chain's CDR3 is CASSMDRPGLNTDTQYF. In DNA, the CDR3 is TGCGCCAGCAGCATGGATCGGCCGGGACTTAACACAGATACGCAGTATTTT.

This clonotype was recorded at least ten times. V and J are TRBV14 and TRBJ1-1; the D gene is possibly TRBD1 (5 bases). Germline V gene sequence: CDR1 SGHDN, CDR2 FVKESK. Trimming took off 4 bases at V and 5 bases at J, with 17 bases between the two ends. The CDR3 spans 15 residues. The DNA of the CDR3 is TGTGCCAGCAGCCCCGCCGGGGCCCTGGGTACTGAAGCTTTCTTT. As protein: CASSPAGALGTEAFF.

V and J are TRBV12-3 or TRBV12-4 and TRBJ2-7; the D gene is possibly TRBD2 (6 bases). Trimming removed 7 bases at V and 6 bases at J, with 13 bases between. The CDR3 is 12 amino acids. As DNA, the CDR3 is TGTGCCAGCACCGCCGGGGGAGGCGAGCAGTACGTC. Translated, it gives CASTAGGGEQYV.

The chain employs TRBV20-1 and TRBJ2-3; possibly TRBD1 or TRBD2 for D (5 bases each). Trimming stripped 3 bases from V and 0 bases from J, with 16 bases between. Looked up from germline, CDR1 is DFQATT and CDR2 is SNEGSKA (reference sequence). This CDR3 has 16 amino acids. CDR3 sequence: CSASPTWGISTDTQYF. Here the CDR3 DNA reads TGCAGTGCTAGCCCCACCTGGGGGATTAGCACAGATACGCAGTATTTT.

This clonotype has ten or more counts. The CDR3: CASSQVGNSQVGGYTF. The CDR3 bases are TGCGCCAGCAGCCAAGTTGGGAACAGCCAAGTTGGGGGCTACACCTTC. The rearrangement links TRBV4-1 to TRBJ1-2; no reliable D call. Germline V CDR1 and CDR2: MGHRA, YSYEKL. The germline V and J ends were trimmed by 1 base and 8 bases, with 20 bases remaining between them. The CDR3 consists of 16 residues.

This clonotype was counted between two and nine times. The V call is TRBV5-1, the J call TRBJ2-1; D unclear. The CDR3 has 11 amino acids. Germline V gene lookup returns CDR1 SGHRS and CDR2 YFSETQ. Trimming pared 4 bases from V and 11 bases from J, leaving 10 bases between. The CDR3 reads CASSQDLQQFF. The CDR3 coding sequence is TGCGCCAGCAGCCAGGACCTCCAGCAGTTCTTC.